This T cell receptor beta chain was captured by sequencing in a study of blood T cell dynamics during melanoma immunotherapy. Study results and limitations: Among sorted CD8+ subsets, immune-effector cells had the highest clonality and cell-free DNA similarity.

Time point reported: pre-treatment baseline. Samples come from before therapy and from week 3 after the first blockade cycle. No patient had earlier systemic cancer treatment, concurrent immunosuppressants, or another active cancer. This clone turned up a few times. What it binds is not known. The assay received all extracted DNA from sorted CD8+ subsets. The protocol was immunoSEQ multiplex PCR, while the TCRdb copy is restricted to in-frame clones and leaves out a portion. Of about 400 clones listed, around 70% are singletons. Per the germline V gene, CDR1 is SGHNT and CDR2 is YENEEA. V was shortened by 0 bases and J by 10 bases, with 10 bases between the two germline ends. This CDR3 comprises 13 residues.

The material sequenced was central memory CD8+ T cells from blood, taken from a patient treated with checkpoint blockade. This clonotype was sampled from a human donor with melanoma. This chain uses TRBV11-3 with TRBJ2-1; TRBD1 might be the D (6 bases). CDR3 in amino acids: CASSLDQRGEQFF. Written as DNA, the CDR3 is TGTGCCAGCAGCTTAGATCAGAGGGGGGAGCAGTTCTTC.